Described below is a single T cell receptor (beta chain) sequence and its context. TCRdb re-analysed the 5' RACE reads in MiXCR, keeping a single row per CDR3 protein. The repertoire holds about 440,000 distinct CDR3 sequences, with around 20% as singletons. CDR3 size: 16 residues. Per the germline V gene, CDR1 is MNHEY and CDR2 is SVGEGT. With 5 bases clipped from V and 0 bases from J, the junction kept 6 bases outside the gene matches. This entry comes from a study of T-cell memory formation after mild COVID-19. The chain has TRBV6-2 or TRBV6-3 and TRBJ2-3, with 9 bases that match TRBD2. The sequence was obtained from an adult woman who had mild COVID-19 (a few samples of this study predate the infection). Cell type and time point are not known. The sequenced material came from PBMCs or a T cell subset sorted from them (not recorded which). For the CDR3, the DNA is TGTGCCAGCAGTACCGGGACTAGCCGAAGCACAGATACGCAGTATTTT. Its protein is CASSTGTSRSTDTQYF.